The 19 T cell receptor beta chains presented below share a single source sample, sequenced in a study of cytomegalovirus exposure and HLA in healthy donors. Vbeta (60) and Jbeta (13) primers were used in the PCR. Sequenced by immunoSEQ multiplex PCR; TCRdb stores in-frame clones only, minus some. There are 150,000 to 200,000 clones in the sample; roughly four fifths occur only once, and over 4% lies in the top ten. The sample comprised PBMCs. Receptors were obtained from a man between 50 and 59 years old in good health and CMV-seropositive.

The V gene is TRBV19, the J gene TRBJ2-7, with 7 nucleotides matching TRBD2. The CDR3 covers 11 residues. Per germline, CDR1 LNHDA and CDR2 SQIVND (reference sequence). The J segment lost 4 bases and the V segment lost 6 bases, leaving 0 bases of the junction unmatched. CDR3 residues: CASRGGYEQYF. The CDR3 bases are TGTGCCAGTAGGGGAGGGTACGAGCAGTACTTC.

The chain recombines TRBV15 with TRBJ1-4; tentatively, D is TRBD1 (5 bases). The CDR3 is 13 amino acids. The V gene lost 8 bases and the J gene lost 3 bases, with 10 bases spanning the gap. Germline V gene sequence: CDR1 LNHNV, CDR2 YYDKDF (reference sequence). For the CDR3, the DNA is TGTGCCACCCGCCGGGGGGCTAATGAAAAACTGTTTTTT. It encodes CATRRGANEKLFF.

The V gene is TRBV7-9, the J gene TRBJ1-1; TRBD1 aligns across 11 bases. After removal of 4 bases from V and 3 bases from J, the junction contained 4 bases not matched to a gene. Germline CDR1 and CDR2: SEHNR and FQNEAQ (reference sequence). This CDR3 region has 15 residues. CDR3 protein: CASSSLDRGHTEAFF. In DNA form, the CDR3 reads TGTGCCAGCAGCTCACTGGACAGGGGGCACACTGAAGCTTTCTTT.

The rearrangement links TRBV5-1 to TRBJ2-1; D unclear. The germline CDR1 and CDR2 sequences are SGHRS and YFSETQ. CDR3 length: 16 residues. The V gene lost 3 bases and the J gene lost 5 bases, with 18 bases spanning the gap. CDR3 loop: CASSSNYWKEHNEQFF. For the CDR3, the DNA is TGCGCCAGCAGCTCTAACTACTGGAAAGAACACAATGAGCAGTTCTTC.

The chain couples TRBV28 to TRBJ2-7, with 11 positions matching TRBD2. Germline V gene data show CDR1 as MDHEN and CDR2 as SYDVKM. V was clipped by 5 bases and J by 4 bases; unmatched bases: 13. This CDR3 has 17 residues. The DNA for the CDR3 is TGTGCCAGCAGTCTCCAAGCGGGACTAGCGGAGTCATACGAGCAGTACTTC. Translation: CASSLQAGLAESYEQYF.

V and J are TRBV28 and TRBJ1-3; D is possibly TRBD1 (5 bases). The germline V and J ends were trimmed by 6 bases and 3 bases, with 12 bases remaining between them. CDR1 and CDR2 (germline): MDHEN, SYDVKM. The CDR3 is 14 amino acids. This chain's CDR3 is CASRVGLFGNTIYF. Written as DNA, the CDR3 is TGTGCCAGCAGAGTGGGACTTTTTGGAAACACCATATATTTT.

This clone was picked up one time. The chain's CDR3 is CASSESGTGWGYTF. The CDR3 bases are TGTGCCAGCAGTGAATCAGGGACAGGATGGGGCTACACCTTC. The chain joins TRBV25-1 to TRBJ1-2, with 8 bases aligning to TRBD1. The junction had 6 bases not matched to a gene; V was cut back by 1 base and J by 8 bases. This CDR3 has 14 amino acids. Germline V gene lookup returns CDR1 MGHDK and CDR2 SYGVNS.

J is TRBJ1-4 and V is TRBV4-2; the D is unclear. V lost 0 bases and J lost 3, with 11 bases in between. The CDR3 has 16 residues. From germline, CDR1 is LGHNA and CDR2 YNFKEQ. The CDR3: CASSQDRMGPNEKLFF. DNA of the CDR3: TGTGCCAGCAGCCAAGATCGGATGGGCCCTAATGAAAAACTGTTTTTT.

This clone was counted only a few times. The CDR3 here is CASSAGTTFQPQHF. CDR3 sequence (DNA): TGTGCCAGCAGTGCCGGGACAACCTTTCAGCCCCAGCATTTT. The gene calls are TRBV2 and TRBJ1-5, with D possibly matching TRBD1 (6 bases). Germline-derived CDR1 and CDR2 are SNHLY and FYNNEI. Trimming removed 4 bases from V and 6 bases from J, with 13 bases in between. The CDR3 runs 14 residues.

The rearrangement links TRBV27 to TRBJ2-2, with a weak D call TRBD1 (5 bases). The CDR3 is made up of 14 amino acids. The germline CDR1 and CDR2 sequences are MNHEY and SMNVEV (reference sequence). V lost 5 bases, J lost 4 bases, and 11 bases lay in between. The chain's CDR3 is CASSARQFTGELFF. The CDR3 bases are TGTGCCAGCAGTGCACGACAGTTCACCGGGGAGCTGTTTTTT.

The chain couples TRBV6-5 to TRBJ2-1, with 12 bases that match TRBD1. V dropped 8 bases and J dropped 8; count of bases not matched to a gene: 10. The CDR3 length is 15 residues. Germline CDR1 reads MNHEY; CDR2 reads SVGAGI. The CDR3 loop is CASRLRDRGLHEQFF. In nucleotides, the CDR3 is TGTGCCAGCCGCTTGAGGGACAGGGGGCTGCATGAGCAGTTCTTC.

The chain has TRBV7-2 and TRBJ2-5; 9 bases line up with TRBD2. This CDR3 is 15 amino acids long. CDR1 and CDR2 (germline): SGHTA, FQGNSA. Trimming cost V 6 bases and J 3 bases; bases outside gene matches: 8. In nucleotides, the CDR3 is TGTGCCAGCAGTCCCGGCGGGGGGGCTGAAGAGACCCAGTACTTC. This codes for CASSPGGGAEETQYF.

This clone was counted a single time. The chain joins TRBV9 to TRBJ1-3; 8 bases agree with TRBD1. The V gene end was trimmed by 4 bases and the J gene end by 2 bases; junction bases not matched to a gene: 5. The CDR3 has 15 residues. The germline V gene has CDR1 SGDLS and CDR2 YYNGEE. The CDR3 DNA is TGTGCCAGCAGCCCTAGGACAGGGACTGGAAACACCATATATTTT. Protein sequence: CASSPRTGTGNTIYF.

DNA of the CDR3: TGTGCCAGCAGCGGTAGCGGGAGTTTCGATGAGCAGTTCTTC. Its translation is CASSGSGSFDEQFF. V gene TRBV7-9 combines with J gene TRBJ2-1, with 9 bases that match TRBD2. V gave up 5 bases and J gave up 8 bases; unmatched junction bases: 7. Germline CDR1 SEHNR, CDR2 FQNEAQ (reference sequence). The CDR3 contains 14 residues.

This sequence joins TRBV28 and TRBJ2-5; 11 bases match TRBD2. Germline lookup yields CDR1 MDHEN and CDR2 SYDVKM. V lost 5 bases to trimming and J lost 4 bases; unmatched junction nucleotides: 9. The CDR3 length is 16 residues. In nucleotides, the CDR3 is TGTGCCAGCAGTCTATTTAGCGGGAGGGCCGGAGAGACCCAGTACTTC. Translated: CASSLFSGRAGETQYF.

The chain joins TRBV7-9 to TRBJ2-7; 11 bases are a match to TRBD2. The V gene's germline CDR1 is SEHNR and CDR2 FQNEAQ (reference sequence). With 4 bases clipped from V and 1 base from J, the junction kept 9 bases outside the gene matches. The CDR3 runs 17 residues. The CDR3, as DNA: TGTGCCAGCAGCTCTGGTCCTAGCGGGGGGAGGTCCTACGAGCAGTACTTC. This sequence encodes CASSSGPSGGRSYEQYF. The whole variable domain, remainder taken from reference TRBV7-9 and TRBJ2-7, is DTGVSQNPRHKITKRGQNVTFRCDPISEHNRLYWYRQTLGQGPEFLTYFQNEAQLEKSRLLSDRFSAERPKGSFSTLEIQRTEQGDSAMYLCASSSGPSGGRSYEQYFGPGTRLTVT.

V usage is TRBV7-9 and J usage is TRBJ1-4, with D uncertain. The V gene lost 1 base and the J gene lost 10 bases, with 16 bases spanning the gap. The CDR3 consists of 15 residues. From germline, CDR1 is SEHNR and CDR2 FQNEAQ (reference sequence). The DNA of the CDR3 is TGTGCCAGCAGCTTAGAGCGGGAGACCGGGAGAAAACTGTTTTTT. It translates to CASSLERETGRKLFF.

This rearrangement joins TRBV28 to TRBJ1-1; 10 positions agree with TRBD1. Germline V CDR1 and CDR2: MDHEN, SYDVKM. Unmatched junction bases numbered 4, after V lost 5 bases and J lost 4 bases. The CDR3 length is 14 residues. The CDR3 region is CASSTGTGATEAFF. The CDR3 DNA reads TGTGCCAGCAGTACAGGGACAGGGGCCACTGAAGCTTTCTTT.

The chain links TRBV7-2 to TRBJ2-6; a possible D gene is TRBD2 (5 bases). The CDR3 totals 18 residues. Germline V gene data show CDR1 as SGHTA and CDR2 as FQGNSA. V lost 1 base, J lost 2 bases, and 15 bases lay in between. In DNA form, the CDR3 reads TGTGCCAGCAGCTTAGGTTCGGGTGAGGGTACTGGGGCCAACGTCCTGACTTTC. It yields the protein CASSLGSGEGTGANVLTF.